This T cell receptor (beta chain) came from a study of shared clonotypes between healthy human individuals (dated by TCRdb to the early 2020s). About the full investigation: Two women and three men aged 18 to 49 years were included in the cohort. For each donor, CD4 naive and CD4 memory were each run on three plates, CD8 naive on two plates, and CD8 memory on one plate. Blood TCR repertoires of five healthy adults were deeply sequenced to estimate repertoire size and the extent of clonotype sharing between individuals. Libraries were prepared and TCR repertoires were sequenced by different laboratories using diverse techniques, in order to increase sequencing depth and limit assay-specific biases. Each donor's leukapheresis produced roughly between about 0.9 and 9.5 billion PBMCs. What the study reported, not specific to this receptor: Sharing across a few donors was observed for about 5% of naive CD4, over 3% of naive CD8, roughly 2.3% of memory CD4, and about 0.4% of memory CD8 clonotypes. Incomplete sequencing was indicated by rarefaction of sorted-subset datasets, despite the large sequencing depth. Compared with non-shared clonotypes, the clonotypes found in all four sorted-subset donors had higher generation probabilities. The small number of donors limited the genetic and exposure-history diversity represented. Based on pairwise subsampling, the degree of clonotype sharing among donors was expected to be affected by sequencing depth. Larger estimated clonotype richness was generally found for naive subsets than for memory subsets. Sampling was restricted to blood, and TCR repertoires in tissue are likely to differ from TCR repertoires in blood.

On this clone: No cognate antigen has been identified for it. The sample holds no much larger clone one base away, and base qualities are not on file.

For the CD8 naive samples, CD45RO-negative cells were positively selected for CCR7, yielding a CD45RA+CCR7+ population from which TemRA cells were excluded. Healthy HIV-negative adults with no recently reported acute infections or vaccinations were included as donors. Every donor was a Caucasian adult living in Nashville, Tennessee, USA. Blood was collected by leukapheresis, and PBMCs were isolated by Ficoll-Histopaque density gradient centrifugation and then cryopreserved in liquid nitrogen vapor phase. Analytical flow cytometry was used to check the purity and quantity of each magnetically sorted T cell population. Genomic DNA was isolated from every sorted fraction and measured by UV absorbance on a Nanodrop 2000c. A distance of 10 bases separates the germline ends of V and J, which lose 0 bases and 4 bases respectively. Reading from cysteine to phenylalanine, the CDR3 counts 15 amino acids. Just CDR3 DNA is preserved here, 45 bases in frame from base 1. CDR1 MGHRA and CDR2 YSYEKL were looked up in the germline V gene.

Using the deep immunoSEQ assay, TCR CDR3 regions were amplified from genomic DNA by multiplex PCR. Genomic DNA extracted from each cell subset was distributed evenly over all wells of several immunoSEQ 96-well plates, and each plate served as one replicate. For sorted subsets, each replicate PCR was loaded with approximately 200 ng genomic DNA, equivalent to 30,000 or so T cell genomes. Purified libraries were measured with a Qubit 3.0 fluorometer, size-checked on a Bioanalyzer 2100, and measured again with the KAPA Library Quantification kit. A separate single-read 150-cycle Illumina NextSeq 550 flow cell was used to sequence each immunoSEQ 96-well plate. In the authors' own workflow: Because only junctional sequences without quality scores were contained in the immunoSEQ output, filtering matching that applied to full-length reads could not be performed. To assign V/J genes and CDR3, sequences were annotated against IMGT germline references using PyIR, a Python wrapper for IgBLAST v1.9. Reads were filtered out if the reads had weak V/J assignments (E-value above 1e-6), no CDR3, stop codons, out-of-frame junctions, or ambiguous translated residues. A V3J clonotype was defined by an identical inferred V gene, J gene, and CDR3 amino acid sequence. To compute the percentage overlap between repertoires, the number of shared unique clonotypes was divided by the size of the smaller repertoire. Three approaches were used to assess repertoire richness: RTK rarefaction, the Chao1 estimator, and Recon v2.1 estimates of unobserved clonotypes. Generation probabilities were computed with OLGA for all TCRbeta clonotypes obtained by the gDNA method from a few donors. TCRdb mirrors the immuneACCESS table, restricted to in-frame sequences. Some clones are absent from its copies; in checked studies, under half trace to an unresolved V gene, and the reason for the others is unknown. V and J calls plus clone size are reproduced from that table; the DNA served to infer D and trimming. The table for this sample lists around 1.9 million clones; just under 95% of them were counted only once. More than 1.5% of the sample is held by the ten biggest clonotypes.

The rearrangement combines TRBV4-1 with TRBJ1-3, with a tentative D gene TRBD1 over 5 matching bases. The material sequenced was naive CD8+ T cells from PBMCs. The cell subset or site label, as the study defines it: CD45RA+CCR7+. This TCR came from a man between 18 and 35 years old in good health. Some clones in this sample may be carry-over from other donors' samples. The nucleotide sequence is given as TGCGCCAGCAGCCAAGATGAAGGGGTGGGAAACACCATATATTTT. The encoded protein is CASSQDEGVGNTIYF.